This TCR beta chain derives from a study of cytomegalovirus exposure and HLA in healthy donors. PCR involved 60 Vbeta and 13 Jbeta primers. Sequencing used immunoSEQ multiplex PCR; TCRdb keeps in-frame clones, though not all of them. This sample has roughly 170,000 clones, with 75% to 85% found just once. The germline V gene has CDR1 MNHEY and CDR2 SVGAGI. V shed 2 bases and J shed 4 bases, with 10 bases lying between them. The CDR3 consists of 14 residues. The gene calls are TRBV6-5 and TRBJ2-3; D not certain. The receptor comes from a woman aged 45 to 65 in good health and CMV-seropositive. Material for sequencing was PBMCs. The CDR3 protein is CASSYGSGADTQYF. DNA for the CDR3: TGTGCCAGCAGTTACGGTTCAGGCGCAGATACGCAGTATTTT.